The sequence of this T cell receptor (beta chain) was determined in a study of CD8+ T cells in alopecia areata. Isolated RNA was reverse transcribed into cDNA used as the sequencing template. The method was immunoSEQ multiplex PCR; TCRdb's version includes in-frame clones alone and lacks a portion of them. This sample has 200,000 to 250,000 clones; roughly 44% occur once, and the top ten carry around 2.8%. Overall study findings and caveats: Sequencing of scalp samples also includes resident alphabeta T cells from normal skin.

Specified treatment: oral pan-JAK inhibitor, 5-10 mg twice daily. Worth noting for this clone: Its specificity is not known.

V was pared by 5 bases and J by 3 bases, with 9 bases between. The CDR3 extends over 12 amino acids. Germline assignment: CDR1 SQVTM and CDR2 ANQGSEA. The chain employs TRBV29-1 and TRBJ2-3, with D tentatively TRBD1 or TRBD2 (6 bases each). The specimen comprised CD4+ T cells sorted from blood, sampled at roughly week 36, from a patient treated with tofacitinib. The clonotype comes from a human donor with alopecia areata. This CDR3 reads CSVQGGTDTQYF. CDR3 nucleotide sequence: TGCAGCGTTCAAGGGGGGACAGATACGCAGTATTTT.